These 23 T cell receptor beta chains were all obtained from the same sample, sequenced in a study of cytomegalovirus exposure and HLA in healthy donors. Measured with immunoSEQ multiplex PCR; TCRdb has only the in-frame clones, and not every one. This table holds about 140,000 clones, around 88% found once. Sequencing used PBMCs. The receptors shown here come from a woman between 18 and 29 years old in good health and CMV-seropositive.

CDR3 DNA sequence: TGTGCCAGCAGCCATCCAGACAGGGCGAACTATGGCTACACCTTC. Its translation is CASSHPDRANYGYTF. The chain joins TRBV4-2 to TRBJ1-2, with 7 bases that match TRBD1. The CDR3 is 15 residues long. In germline, CDR1 is LGHNA, CDR2 YNFKEQ. V lost 3 bases to trimming and J lost 2 bases; unmatched junction nucleotides: 6.

The chain has TRBV2 and TRBJ1-5, with no clear D. Germline V gene data show CDR1 as SNHLY and CDR2 as FYNNEI. V gave up 5 bases and J gave up 4 bases, with 15 bases separating them. The CDR3 contains 15 residues. CDR3 sequence: CASSLRREHNQPQHF. The CDR3 DNA sequence: TGTGCCAGCAGTCTTCGACGGGAGCATAATCAGCCCCAGCATTTT. The full variable domain, with the rest looked up from reference TRBV2 and TRBJ1-5, is EPEVTQTPSHQVTQMGQEVILRCVPISNHLYFYWYRQILGQKVEFLVSFYNNEISEKSEIFDDQFSVERPDGSNFTLKIRSTKLEDSAMYFCASSLRREHNQPQHFGDGTRLSIL.

The chain has TRBV5-1 and TRBJ1-3, with no clear D. The CDR3 length is 17 residues. Trimming removed 0 bases from V and 0 bases from J, with 13 bases in between. CDR1 and CDR2 from the germline V gene are SGHRS and YFSETQ. The CDR3 is CASSLEYSGYSGNTIYF. DNA of the CDR3: TGCGCCAGCAGCTTGGAGTACAGCGGATACTCTGGAAACACCATATATTTT. The complete variable domain, with remaining parts taken from reference TRBV5-1 and TRBJ1-3, reads KAGVTQTPRYLIKTRGQQVTLSCSPISGHRSVSWYQQTPGQGLQFLFEYFSETQRNKGNFPGRFSGRQFSNSRSEMNVSTLELGDSALYLCASSLEYSGYSGNTIYFGEGSWLTVV.

J is TRBJ2-3 and V is TRBV18; TRBD2 agrees at 13 bases. CDR1 is KGHSH, CDR2 LQKENI, per germline. Unmatched junction bases numbered 3, after V lost 6 bases and J lost 6 bases. CDR3 length: 14 residues. In nucleotides, the CDR3 is TGTGCCAGCTCGCGGACTAGCGGGGGTGATACGCAGTATTTT. It specifies CASSRTSGGDTQYF.

This chain uses TRBV14 with TRBJ2-1; tentative D call: TRBD1 (5 bases). CDR1 and CDR2 (germline): SGHDN, FVKESK. Trimming took off 0 bases at V and 6 bases at J, with 12 bases between the two ends. This CDR3 spans 15 amino acids. The CDR3 bases are TGTGCCAGCAGCCAAGACAGGGTAGTGGGCAATGAGCAGTTCTTC. Its protein product is CASSQDRVVGNEQFF.

This chain links TRBV4-1 with TRBJ1-1, with 7 nucleotides matching TRBD1. CDR1 is MGHRA and CDR2 is YSYEKL in the germline V gene. CDR3 size: 14 residues. V was pared by 3 bases and J by 3 bases, with 4 bases of the junction left unmatched. CDR3 region: CASSQRQGHTEAFF. The DNA for the CDR3 is TGCGCCAGCAGCCAGAGACAGGGTCACACTGAAGCTTTCTTT.

The chain employs TRBV18 and TRBJ2-7, with a weak D call TRBD1 (6 bases). Germline CDR1 is KGHSH and CDR2 is LQKENI. The CDR3 extends over 12 amino acids. V lost 5 bases and J lost 2, with 7 bases in between. The CDR3 spells CASSGDTYEQYF. In DNA form, the CDR3 reads TGTGCCAGCTCAGGGGACACCTACGAGCAGTACTTC. The whole variable domain, remainder taken from reference TRBV18 and TRBJ2-7, is NAGVMQNPRHLVRRRGQEARLRCSPMKGHSHVYWYRQLPEEGLKFMVYLQKENIIDESGMPKERFSAEFPKEGPSILRIQQVVRGDSAAYFCASSGDTYEQYFGPGTRLTVT.

V and J are TRBV7-2 and TRBJ2-5; a possible D gene is TRBD2 (5 bases). CDR3 length: 12 amino acids. V lost 2 bases and J 4 bases, leaving 5 bases between the germline ends. Looked up from germline, CDR1 is SGHTA and CDR2 is FQGNSA. Here the CDR3 reads CASSLRGETQYF. The CDR3, as DNA: TGTGCCAGCAGCTTACGGGGAGAGACCCAGTACTTC.

J is TRBJ2-1 and V is TRBV21-1; the D call of TRBD2 is as the table states it, not checked on the DNA. TRBV21-1 is described as a pseudogene. This CDR3 spans 11 amino acids. The CDR3 nucleotides are TGTGCCGCCCCGGGGGACAATGAGCAGTTCTTC. It yields the protein CAAPGDNEQFF.

CDR3: CASSLSGGASGYTF. The CDR3 DNA follows: TGTGCCAGCAGCTTATCGGGGGGCGCGTCTGGCTACACCTTC. The chain joins TRBV5-6 to TRBJ1-2, with a tentative D call TRBD1 (6 bases). Per germline, CDR1 SGHDT and CDR2 YYEEEE. Trimming pared 2 bases from V and 7 bases from J, leaving 15 bases between. The CDR3 length is 14 residues.

The chain joins TRBV10-3 to TRBJ1-2, with TRBD1 identical over 7 bases. This CDR3 has 14 residues. CDR1 and CDR2 (germline): ENHRY, SYGVKD. J lost 2 bases, V lost 0 bases, and 0 bases had no gene match. The CDR3 coding sequence is TGTGCCATCAGTGAGTCGACAGGGAACTATGGCTACACCTTC. Amino acids: CAISESTGNYGYTF.

V is TRBV18 and J is TRBJ2-7; 9 bases match TRBD1. V lost 3 bases and J lost 5; bases outside the gene matches: 11. Germline V CDR1 and CDR2: KGHSH, LQKENI. The CDR3 is made up of 16 amino acids. The CDR3 nucleotides read TGTGCCAGCTCACCGCGCGCTGACAGGGGGAAGGACGAGCAGTACTTC. Translating it yields CASSPRADRGKDEQYF. The full variable domain, its missing parts supplied by reference TRBV18 and TRBJ2-7, is NAGVMQNPRHLVRRRGQEARLRCSPMKGHSHVYWYRQLPEEGLKFMVYLQKENIIDESGMPKERFSAEFPKEGPSILRIQQVVRGDSAAYFCASSPRADRGKDEQYFGPGTRLTVT.

This clone was seen a few times. The rearrangement joins TRBV6-1 to TRBJ2-7; 9 bases agree with TRBD1. Unmatched junction bases numbered 4, after V lost 4 bases and J lost 3 bases. CDR1 and CDR2 from the germline V gene are MNHNS and SASEGT. CDR3 length: 14 residues. DNA for the CDR3: TGTGCCAGCAGTGCGTGGGACAGGGTCTACGAGCAGTACTTC. It yields the protein CASSAWDRVYEQYF.

The chain joins TRBV29-1 to TRBJ2-3; 7 positions match TRBD2. The CDR3 has 13 amino acids. Germline CDR1 reads SQVTM; CDR2 reads ANQGSEA. J gave up 3 bases and V 4 bases, and 4 bases lay outside the gene matches. The CDR3 DNA reads as TGCAGCGTTGGGGGGAGGGTAACAGATACGCAGTATTTT. Translated: CSVGGRVTDTQYF.

This rearrangement joins TRBV10-3 to TRBJ1-1; 11 nucleotides align to TRBD1. J lost 10 bases, V lost 5 bases, and 6 bases had no gene match. CDR3 size: 13 residues. Germline loops: CDR1 ENHRY, CDR2 SYGVKD. In DNA, the CDR3 is TGTGCCATCAGTCCCGGGACAGGGGGTAGAGCTTTCTTT. Protein sequence: CAISPGTGGRAFF.

This chain connects TRBV28 to TRBJ1-5; D possibly corresponds to TRBD1 (5 bases). Germline V gives CDR1 MDHEN, CDR2 SYDVKM. The CDR3 extends over 16 amino acids. The V and J ends lost 6 bases and 2 bases respectively, with 17 bases between them. The CDR3 coding sequence is TGTGCCAGCAGCGTTGGTGAAGGGGTGGGCAATCAGCCCCAGCATTTT. The encoded protein is CASSVGEGVGNQPQHF.

V and J are TRBV2 and TRBJ2-7, with 10 bases aligning to TRBD2. The V gene end was trimmed by 1 base and the J gene end by 4 bases; junction bases not matched to a gene: 7. CDR3 size: 16 residues. CDR1 is SNHLY, CDR2 FYNNEI, per germline. The CDR3 reads CASSEGLAGAPYEQYF. The CDR3 DNA sequence: TGTGCCAGCAGTGAAGGCCTAGCGGGAGCCCCATACGAGCAGTACTTC.

The chain links TRBV7-2 to TRBJ2-5, with D maybe TRBD2 (6 bases). The germline CDR1 and CDR2 sequences are SGHTA and FQGNSA. The ends were cut back, 2 bases at V and 5 bases at J, with 9 bases in the middle. The CDR3 covers 13 residues. CDR3 bases: TGTGCCAGCAGCTTAAGGCGGGGTGAGACCCAGTACTTC. Protein: CASSLRRGETQYF.

The V call is TRBV7-6, the J call TRBJ1-4, with 9 bases matching TRBD1. The CDR3 runs 19 residues. CDR1 and CDR2 (germline): SGHVS, FNYEAQ. V dropped 1 base and J dropped 8; count of bases not matched to a gene: 17. The CDR3 DNA reads as TGTGCCAGCAGCTTAGTATCCATCAAAAACAGGGGGCGCCGAGAAAAACTGTTTTTT. Amino acid sequence: CASSLVSIKNRGRREKLFF.

The chain employs TRBV4-3 and TRBJ2-3, with TRBD2 identical over 7 bases. With V trimmed by 0 bases and J by 4 bases, 4 bases remained unmatched. This CDR3 has 15 residues. Germline lookup yields CDR1 LGHNA and CDR2 YSLEER. The CDR3 DNA follows: TGCGCCAGCAGCCAAGACCGACTAGCCGCAGATACGCAGTATTTT. It encodes CASSQDRLAADTQYF.

V gene TRBV9 combines with J gene TRBJ2-1, with TRBD2 as a possible D gene (6 bases). Trimming took 3 bases from V and 5 from J, leaving 15 bases between them. This CDR3 has 15 amino acids. Germline CDR1 reads SGDLS; CDR2 reads YYNGEE. The CDR3 loop reads CASSGRSGQHNEQFF. The CDR3 coding sequence is TGTGCCAGCAGCGGCCGTAGCGGACAACACAATGAGCAGTTCTTC.

The V gene is TRBV7-2, the J gene TRBJ2-1, with a weak D call TRBD2 (6 bases). Germline V lookup: CDR1 SGHTA, CDR2 FQGNSA. The CDR3 sequence is 15 residues long. Trimming took off 6 bases at V and 4 bases at J, with 16 bases between the two ends. CDR3 residues: CASRQASDQYNEQFF. In nucleotides, the CDR3 is TGTGCCAGCAGACAAGCTAGCGACCAGTACAATGAGCAGTTCTTC.

The chain links TRBV7-9 to TRBJ2-3; 9 bases line up with TRBD2. V lost 1 base and J lost 0; bases outside the gene matches: 8. CDR3 length: 18 amino acids. Germline V gene sequence: CDR1 SEHNR, CDR2 FQNEAQ (reference sequence). The DNA of the CDR3 is TGTGCCAGCAGCTTAGGGCTAGCGGGGTCAACTAGCACAGATACGCAGTATTTT. The encoded protein is CASSLGLAGSTSTDTQYF.